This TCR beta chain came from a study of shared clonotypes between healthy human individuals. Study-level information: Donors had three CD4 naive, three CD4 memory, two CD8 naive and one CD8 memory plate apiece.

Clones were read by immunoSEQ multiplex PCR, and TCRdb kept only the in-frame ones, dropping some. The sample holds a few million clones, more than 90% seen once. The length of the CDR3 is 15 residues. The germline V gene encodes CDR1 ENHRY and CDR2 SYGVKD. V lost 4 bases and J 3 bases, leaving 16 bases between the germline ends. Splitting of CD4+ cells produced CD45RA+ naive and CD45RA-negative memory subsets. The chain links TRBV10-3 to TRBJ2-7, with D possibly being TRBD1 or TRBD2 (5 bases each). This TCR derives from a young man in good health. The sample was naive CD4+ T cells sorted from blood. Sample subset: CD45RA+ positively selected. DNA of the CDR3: TGTGCCATCAGTGGGTCCTGGGACGACCTCTACGAGCAGTACTTC. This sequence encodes CAISGSWDDLYEQYF.